One and the same sample provided the 20 T cell receptor beta chains below, sequenced in a study of T cell clonotyping in hematopoietic cell transplantation. Some clones are missing from TCRdb's copy, which holds only in-frame ones; the method was immunoSEQ multiplex PCR. The table includes about 29,000 clones, 80% to 95% detected once. The sequences come from PBMCs, collected 100 days after allogeneic stem cell transplant. Receptor source: a female patient aged 45-60 years who had an allogeneic stem cell transplant from a related donor, so the T cells may come from the graft donor. Some clones in this sample may be carry-over from other donors' samples.

This chain joins TRBV30 and TRBJ1-1; 7 bases align to TRBD1. V dropped 0 bases and J dropped 1; count of bases not matched to a gene: 2. CDR1 GTSNPN and CDR2 SVGIG come from the germline V gene (reference sequence). The CDR3 is made up of 14 amino acids. The chain's CDR3 is CAWSVSGGNTEAFF. CDR3 coding DNA: TGTGCCTGGAGTGTCTCAGGGGGGAACACTGAAGCTTTCTTT.

The V call is TRBV27, the J call TRBJ2-1; D perhaps matches TRBD2 (5 bases). CDR1 is MNHEY, CDR2 SMNVEV, per germline (reference sequence). The CDR3 consists of 14 residues. Deletions cut 3 bases from V and 10 bases from J, with 16 bases between. The CDR3 region is CASSFVIFGEEQFF. The CDR3 nucleotides read TGTGCCAGCAGTTTTGTCATTTTCGGGGAGGAGCAGTTCTTC.

V usage is TRBV7-3 and J usage is TRBJ2-3, with D perhaps TRBD2 (6 bases). This CDR3 spans 15 amino acids. Germline CDR1 reads SGHTA; CDR2 reads FQGTGA. The V and J ends lost 1 base and 3 bases respectively, with 11 bases between them. The DNA of the CDR3 is TGTGCCAGCAGCTTAATGGGGGGTCCAACAGATACGCAGTATTTT. It is translated as CASSLMGGPTDTQYF.

The chain has TRBV6-5 and TRBJ2-3; D gene uncertain. The V and J ends lost 5 bases and 4 bases respectively, with 10 bases between them. The length of the CDR3 is 13 residues. The germline V gene encodes CDR1 MNHEY and CDR2 SVGAGI. This CDR3 is CASSTRRPDTQYF. DNA for the CDR3: TGTGCCAGCAGTACCCGGAGACCAGATACGCAGTATTTT.

This chain uses TRBV5-1 with TRBJ2-6; possible D gene TRBD1, 5 bases. Germline loops: CDR1 SGHRS, CDR2 YFSETQ. This CDR3 has 19 amino acids. V lost 0 bases and J lost 2, with 18 bases in between. The CDR3 nucleotides are TGCGCCAGCAGCTTGGTTTCAGGGCCCCTTTTGACTGGGGCCAACGTCCTGACTTTC. Amino acid sequence: CASSLVSGPLLTGANVLTF.

The chain recombines TRBV9 with TRBJ2-3; D is unresolved. Trimming took 0 bases from V and 2 from J, leaving 7 bases between them. CDR3 size: 14 residues. Germline CDR1 is SGDLS and CDR2 is YYNGEE. The CDR3 here is CASSVGWDTDTQYF. DNA of the CDR3: TGTGCCAGCAGCGTAGGGTGGGACACAGATACGCAGTATTTT.

This chain uses TRBV29-1 with TRBJ2-7; 10 nucleotides match TRBD1. Germline CDR1 and CDR2: SQVTM and ANQGSEA. CDR3 length: 12 residues. Losses at the gene ends were 4 bases for V and 3 bases for J; bases not matched to a gene: 0. The CDR3 spells CSVGTGGYEQYF. The CDR3 nucleotides are TGCAGCGTTGGGACAGGGGGCTACGAGCAGTACTTC.

J is TRBJ2-1 and V is TRBV27; 11 nucleotides line up with TRBD1. From germline, CDR1 is MNHEY and CDR2 SMNVEV (reference sequence). The length of the CDR3 is 14 residues. Trimming cost V 3 bases and J 7 bases; bases outside gene matches: 2. The CDR3 bases are TGTGCCAGCAGTTTCGGGACAGGGGGGAATGAGCAGTTCTTC. The encoded protein is CASSFGTGGNEQFF.

This chain uses TRBV5-4 with TRBJ2-3, with D hard to call. The V gene lost 3 bases and the J gene lost 2 bases, with 4 bases spanning the gap. This CDR3 spans 12 amino acids. Per the germline V gene, CDR1 is SGHNT and CDR2 is YYREEE (reference sequence). For the CDR3, the DNA is TGTGCCAGCAGCTGGATCACAGATACGCAGTATTTT. It yields the protein CASSWITDTQYF. The variable domain in full, completed from reference TRBV5-4 and TRBJ2-3, reads ETGVTQSPTHLIKTRGQQVTLRCSSQSGHNTVSWYQQALGQGPQFIFQYYREEENGRGNFPPRFSGLQFPNYSSELNVNALELDDSALYLCASSWITDTQYFGPGTRLTVL.

The chain has TRBV5-1 and TRBJ1-1; no clear D gene. The CDR3 totals 13 residues. V lost 0 bases to trimming and J lost 5 bases, with 8 bases between them. Germline-derived CDR1 and CDR2 are SGHRS and YFSETQ. The DNA of the CDR3 is TGCGCCAGCAGCTTGGTGCCGGGAACTGAAGCTTTCTTT. Protein: CASSLVPGTEAFF.

V gene TRBV11-3 combines with J gene TRBJ1-1; 10 bases fit TRBD1. Germline CDR1 SGHNT, CDR2 YENEEA. Trimming took 3 bases from V and 7 from J; bases not matched to a gene: 17. CDR3 length: 18 amino acids. The CDR3 DNA is TGTGCCAGCAGCTTTCGACAACCGGACAGGGGGGATAGACATGAAGCTTTCTTT. It encodes CASSFRQPDRGDRHEAFF.

This clone was seen a single time. The gene calls are TRBV5-1 and TRBJ2-7; D remains unclear. CDR1 is SGHRS, CDR2 YFSETQ, per germline. This CDR3 comprises 13 residues. V was shortened by 4 bases and J by 6 bases, with 14 bases between the two germline ends. CDR3 region: CASSPEVSREQYF. CDR3 bases: TGCGCCAGCAGCCCAGAGGTTTCTCGCGAGCAGTACTTC.

The rearrangement uses TRBV30 and TRBJ1-2; D unresolved. V was shortened by 5 bases and J by 7 bases, with 17 bases between the two germline ends. Germline V CDR1 and CDR2: GTSNPN, SVGIG (reference sequence). There are 13 residues in the CDR3. As DNA, the CDR3 is TGTGCCTGGTGGACTGCCTGGGCAGGTGGCTACACCTTC. As protein: CAWWTAWAGGYTF.

This clone was counted between two and nine times. J is TRBJ1-2 and V is TRBV5-6; D is unresolved. This CDR3 comprises 13 residues. Germline V lookup: CDR1 SGHDT, CDR2 YYEEEE. V lost 2 bases to trimming and J lost 4 bases, with 9 bases between them. CDR3 DNA sequence: TGTGCCAGCAGCTTCAGCGCGGTCTATGGCTACACCTTC. Protein: CASSFSAVYGYTF.

The genes are TRBV4-3 and TRBJ1-3; D is uncertain. The ends were cut back, 1 base at V and 4 bases at J, with 20 bases in the middle. CDR1 LGHNA and CDR2 YSLEER come from the germline V gene. The CDR3 sequence is 18 residues long. The CDR3 DNA is TGCGCCAGCAGCCAAGCCCCACCTACCCGGTTTGGCGGAAACACCATATATTTT. Protein product: CASSQAPPTRFGGNTIYF.

This chain uses TRBV4-1 with TRBJ1-5; D unclear. Trimming cost V 0 bases and J 0 bases, with 6 bases left between them. Germline CDR1 and CDR2: MGHRA and YSYEKL. The CDR3 covers 15 residues. CDR3 residues: CASSQDPYSNQPQHF. The CDR3, as DNA: TGCGCCAGCAGCCAAGATCCGTATAGCAATCAGCCCCAGCATTTT.

The CDR3 coding sequence is TGTGCCAGCAGCCGCGGACTAGGGACGCAGTATTTT. Protein sequence: CASSRGLGTQYF. The chain is built from TRBV6-5 and TRBJ2-3; 7 nucleotides agree with TRBD2. V gave up 6 bases and J gave up 9 bases; unmatched junction bases: 6. CDR1 is MNHEY and CDR2 is SVGAGI in the germline V gene. The CDR3 loop spans 12 amino acids.

The chain is built from TRBV9 and TRBJ2-7; 11 bases align to TRBD2. Germline CDR1 SGDLS, CDR2 YYNGEE. The J segment lost 5 bases and the V segment lost 2 bases, leaving 9 bases of the junction unmatched. The CDR3 has 16 residues. CDR3 in DNA: TGTGCCAGCAGCGTTAGCGGGGGGGCCTCGACCCACGAGCAGTACTTC. Its translation is CASSVSGGASTHEQYF.

The V and J genes are TRBV7-2 and TRBJ2-7, with D unclear. The V gene's germline CDR1 is SGHTA and CDR2 FQGNSA. CDR3 length equals 12 residues. Trimming shortened V by 1 base and J by 6 bases, and 7 bases separated the two germline ends. CDR3 sequence reads: CASSLGPSEQYF. Here the CDR3 DNA reads TGTGCCAGCAGCTTAGGTCCCTCCGAGCAGTACTTC.

The chain has TRBV6-5 and TRBJ2-5; unclear D gene. The tail of the sequence fits TRBJ2-7 better, so the J call may be wrong. Germline lookup yields CDR1 MNHEY and CDR2 SVGAGI. The CDR3 runs 11 residues. As DNA, the CDR3 is TGTGCCAGCAGAAAGTCCTACGAGCAGTACTTC. It specifies CASRKSYEQYF.